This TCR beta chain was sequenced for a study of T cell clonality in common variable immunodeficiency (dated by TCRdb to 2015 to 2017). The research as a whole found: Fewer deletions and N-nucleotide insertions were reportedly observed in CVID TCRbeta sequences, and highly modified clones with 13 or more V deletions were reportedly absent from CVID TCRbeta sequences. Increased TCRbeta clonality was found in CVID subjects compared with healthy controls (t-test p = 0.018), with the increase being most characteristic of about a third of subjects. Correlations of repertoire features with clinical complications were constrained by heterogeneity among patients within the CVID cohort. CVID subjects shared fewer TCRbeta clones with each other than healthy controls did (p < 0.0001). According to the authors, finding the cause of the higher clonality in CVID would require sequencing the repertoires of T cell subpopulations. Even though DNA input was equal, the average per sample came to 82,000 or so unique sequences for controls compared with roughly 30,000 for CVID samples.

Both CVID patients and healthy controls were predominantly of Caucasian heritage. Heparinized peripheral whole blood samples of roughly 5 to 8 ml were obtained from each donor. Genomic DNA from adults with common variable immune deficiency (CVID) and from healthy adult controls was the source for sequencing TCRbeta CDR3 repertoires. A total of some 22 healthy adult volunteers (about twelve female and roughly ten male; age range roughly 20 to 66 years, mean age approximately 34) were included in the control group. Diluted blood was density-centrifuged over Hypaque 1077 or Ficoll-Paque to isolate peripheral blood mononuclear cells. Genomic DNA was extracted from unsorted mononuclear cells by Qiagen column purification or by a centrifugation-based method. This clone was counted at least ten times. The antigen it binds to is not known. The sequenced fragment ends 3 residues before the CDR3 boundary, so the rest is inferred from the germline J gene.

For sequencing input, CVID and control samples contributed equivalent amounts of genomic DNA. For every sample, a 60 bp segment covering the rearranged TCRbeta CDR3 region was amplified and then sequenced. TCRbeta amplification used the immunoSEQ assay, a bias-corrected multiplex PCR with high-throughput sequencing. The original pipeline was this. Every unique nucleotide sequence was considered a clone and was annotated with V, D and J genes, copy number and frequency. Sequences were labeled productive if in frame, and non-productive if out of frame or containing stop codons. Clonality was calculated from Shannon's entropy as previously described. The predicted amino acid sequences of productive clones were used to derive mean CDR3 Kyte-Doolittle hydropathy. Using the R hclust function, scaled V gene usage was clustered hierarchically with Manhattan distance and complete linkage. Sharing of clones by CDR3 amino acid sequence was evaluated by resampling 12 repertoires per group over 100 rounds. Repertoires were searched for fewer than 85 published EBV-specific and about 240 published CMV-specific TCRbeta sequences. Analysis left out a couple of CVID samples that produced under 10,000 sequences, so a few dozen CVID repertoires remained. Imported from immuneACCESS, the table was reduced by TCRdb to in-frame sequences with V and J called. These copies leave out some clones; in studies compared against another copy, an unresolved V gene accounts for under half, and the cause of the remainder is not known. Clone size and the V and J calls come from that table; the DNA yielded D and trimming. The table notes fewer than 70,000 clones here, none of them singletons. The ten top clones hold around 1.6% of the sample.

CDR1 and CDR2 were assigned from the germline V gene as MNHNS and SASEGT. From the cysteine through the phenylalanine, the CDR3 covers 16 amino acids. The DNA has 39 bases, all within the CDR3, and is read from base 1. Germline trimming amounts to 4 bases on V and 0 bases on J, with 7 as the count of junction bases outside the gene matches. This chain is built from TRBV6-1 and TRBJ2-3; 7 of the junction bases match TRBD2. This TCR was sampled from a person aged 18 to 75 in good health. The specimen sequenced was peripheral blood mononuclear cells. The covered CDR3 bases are TGTGCCAGCAGTGGGCCTAGCGGCTCTAGCACAGATACG. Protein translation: CASSGPSGSSTDT. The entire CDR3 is CASSGPSGSSTDTQYF.